Each of the 18 T cell receptor beta chains below was sequenced from the same sample in a study of T cells after yellow fever vaccination. TCRdb re-analysed the 5' RACE reads in MiXCR, keeping a single row per CDR3 protein. The data hold under 350,000 distinct CDR3 sequences, with over 4% observed a single time. Sequenced here: PBMCs, sampled 5 days after the yellow fever booster vaccination. Receptors were obtained from a man aged 18 to 35 who received the YFV17D yellow fever vaccine.

This clonotype was counted many times. The gene calls are TRBV6-5 and TRBJ1-2, with D perhaps matching TRBD1 (5 bases). CDR3 length: 14 residues. Trimming took 0 bases from V and 4 from J, leaving 9 bases between them. Germline-derived CDR1 and CDR2 are MNHEY and SVGAGI. The DNA of the CDR3 is TGTGCCAGCAGTTACTCGGGGGACCCCTATGGCTACACCTTC. Its translation is CASSYSGDPYGYTF.

A few counts support this clonotype. The chain carries TRBV28 and TRBJ2-7; 7 bases fit TRBD1. The germline CDR1 and CDR2 sequences are MDHEN and SYDVKM. The V and J ends lost 7 bases and 3 bases, in that order; junction bases with no gene match: 6. The CDR3 is 13 amino acids. CDR3 sequence reads: CASNPGQNYEQYF. The CDR3 DNA reads TGTGCCAGCAACCCGGGACAGAACTACGAGCAGTACTTC.

This clonotype was seen more than once but under ten times. One base away lies a much larger clone, so this may be a sequencing read error. The genes are TRBV7-2 and TRBJ1-6; unclear D gene. The CDR3 is 12 residues long. V was cut by 5 bases and J by 3 bases, with 2 bases left in between. The V gene's germline CDR1 is SGHTA and CDR2 FQGNSA. DNA for the CDR3: TGTGCCAGCAGCCACTATAATTCACCCCTCCACTTT. Its protein product is CASSHYNSPLHF.

This clonotype was counted a few times. The chain links TRBV4-2 to TRBJ2-5; a weak D match, TRBD1 (5 bases). Germline CDR1 and CDR2: LGHNA and YNFKEQ. The CDR3 is 15 residues long. V was cut by 1 base and J by 0 bases, with 9 bases left in between. In DNA form, the CDR3 reads TGTGCCAGCAGCCAAGGAGACAGCTACCAAGAGACCCAGTACTTC. It specifies CASSQGDSYQETQYF.

This clonotype has a handful of counts. J is TRBJ1-6 and V is TRBV4-3, with 11 bases fitting TRBD1. The CDR3 has 20 residues. Germline V lookup: CDR1 LGHNA, CDR2 YSLEER. Unmatched junction bases numbered 11, after V lost 4 bases and J lost 0 bases. As DNA, the CDR3 is TGCGCCAGCAGCCGATCTCTTGGACAGGGGGCCAGCTCCTATAATTCACCCCTCCACTTT. This translates into CASSRSLGQGASSYNSPLHF.

This clonotype was seen repeatedly, ten times or more. The DNA of the CDR3 is TGTGCCACGCAGGCGGGGGGCGCCACAGATACGCAGTATTTT. Its protein is CATQAGGATDTQYF. The gene calls are TRBV24-1 and TRBJ2-3; 8 nucleotides align to TRBD2. CDR1 and CDR2 from the germline V gene are KGHDR and SFDVKD. Trimming cost V 10 bases and J 2 bases; bases outside gene matches: 7. The CDR3 spans 14 residues.

At least ten counts were recorded for this clonotype. This sequence joins TRBV20-1 and TRBJ2-3; 9 nucleotides match TRBD2. The germline gives CDR1 DFQATT, CDR2 SNEGSKA (reference sequence). The CDR3 length is 13 residues. DNA of the CDR3: TGCAGCGCCGTAGCGGGGGTTTTTGATACGCAGTATTTT. This sequence encodes CSAVAGVFDTQYF.

This clonotype came up a few times. The V and J genes are TRBV5-1 and TRBJ1-1; D is uncertain. Germline CDR1 and CDR2: SGHRS and YFSETQ. The CDR3 spans 15 residues. V lost 1 base and J lost 1, with 11 bases in between. CDR3 in amino acids: CASSLLGPKNTEAFF. The CDR3 DNA follows: TGCGCCAGCAGCTTGCTAGGACCTAAGAACACTGAAGCTTTCTTT.

The chain recombines TRBV6-6 with TRBJ1-4; D uncertain. Germline CDR1 reads MNHNY; CDR2 reads SVGAGI (reference sequence). The ends were cut back, 2 bases at V and 0 bases at J, with 7 bases in the middle. The CDR3 totals 15 residues. The CDR3 is CASSYSAATNEKLFF. Written as DNA, the CDR3 is TGTGCCAGCAGTTACAGCGCCGCAACTAATGAAAAACTGTTTTTT.

There are a few counts of this clonotype. This chain connects TRBV7-9 to TRBJ1-1; 7 nucleotides align to TRBD1. Trimming at V came to 5 bases and at J to 5 bases, leaving 11 bases not matched to a gene. This CDR3 is 15 amino acids long. The germline CDR1 and CDR2 sequences are SEHNR and FQNEAQ (reference sequence). As DNA, the CDR3 is TGTGCCAGCAGCGACCACGACGACAGGGCGACTGAAGCTTTCTTT. Protein product: CASSDHDDRATEAFF.

This chain uses TRBV4-1 with TRBJ2-7; TRBD1 is a possible D gene (6 bases). Trimming took 0 bases from V and 4 from J, leaving 10 bases between them. Germline V gives CDR1 MGHRA, CDR2 YSYEKL. The CDR3 covers 14 residues. CDR3 amino acids: CASSQDVGTYEQYF. The DNA for the CDR3 is TGCGCCAGCAGCCAAGATGTCGGGACATACGAGCAGTACTTC.

This clonotype was recorded many times. The chain combines TRBV20-1 with TRBJ1-2, with TRBD1 matching over 7 bases. The V gene end was trimmed by 6 bases and the J gene end by 4 bases; junction bases not matched to a gene: 5. The germline gives CDR1 DFQATT, CDR2 SNEGSKA (reference sequence). CDR3 size: 12 residues. This chain's CDR3 is CSARQGSYGYTF. In nucleotides, the CDR3 is TGCAGTGCCCGACAGGGTAGCTATGGCTACACCTTC.

In its sample, this clonotype was seen many times. The rearrangement joins TRBV6-6 to TRBJ2-7; TRBD1 is a possible D gene (6 bases). The germline V gene encodes CDR1 MNHNY and CDR2 SVGAGI (reference sequence). This CDR3 spans 13 amino acids. With 0 bases removed from V and 6 bases from J, the gap between germline ends came to 9 bases. CDR3 in DNA: TGTGCCAGCAGTTACTCGGACAGAAGCGAGCAGTACGTC. It translates to CASSYSDRSEQYV.

The rearrangement joins TRBV5-1 to TRBJ1-5; weak D call: TRBD1 (5 bases). Germline values: CDR1 SGHRS, CDR2 YFSETQ. V dropped 1 base and J dropped 8 bases, with 16 bases sitting between them. This CDR3 contains 15 residues. CDR3 sequence (DNA): TGCGCCAGCAGCTTGTTTGGAGGCCTGGGGGAGCCCCAGCATTTT. Translation gives CASSLFGGLGEPQHF.

Ten or more counts support this clonotype. The junction differs from germline at one of its ends, possibly a read error. The chain uses TRBV6-5 and TRBJ2-2; 8 bases map to TRBD2. The CDR3 consists of 15 residues. Germline assignment: CDR1 MNHEY and CDR2 SVGAGI. The CDR3 coding sequence is TGTGCCAGCAGCTACTACGGGGGGGCCTCCGGGGAGCTGTTTTTT. Amino acids: CASSYYGGASGELFF.

Ten or more counts support this clonotype. CDR3: CASSRNLYNEQFF. The CDR3 DNA reads TGCGCCAGCAGCAGAAATCTCTACAATGAGCAGTTCTTC. The chain couples TRBV4-3 to TRBJ2-1, with D hard to call. The ends were cut back, 5 bases at V and 3 bases at J, with 8 bases in the middle. Germline assignment: CDR1 LGHNA and CDR2 YSLEER. The CDR3 runs to 13 residues.

This sequence joins TRBV7-9 and TRBJ2-1; D perhaps matches TRBD1 (5 bases). Germline V gives CDR1 SEHNR, CDR2 FQNEAQ (reference sequence). The V end lost 4 bases, the J end lost 2 bases, and 15 bases lay between the germline ends. CDR3 length: 16 residues. In DNA, the CDR3 is TGTGCCAGCAGCTCCCCGGACATCGCCGCCTACAATGAGCAGTTCTTC. Translation gives CASSSPDIAAYNEQFF.

The chain has TRBV3-1 and TRBJ2-2; D call uncertain. Germline V lookup: CDR1 LGHDT, CDR2 YNNKEL (reference sequence). V lost 4 bases to trimming and J lost 3 bases, with 9 bases between them. The CDR3 sequence is 14 residues long. In nucleotides, the CDR3 is TGTGCCAGCAGCCTTGGACCACACACCGGGGAGCTGTTTTTT. Residues: CASSLGPHTGELFF.